The 29 T cell receptor beta chains below come from one sample, sequenced in a study of response to subunit inactivated influenza vaccine. Via MiXCR, TCRdb re-called the RT-PCR reads, giving one row per CDR3 protein. The sample has about 520,000 distinct CDR3 sequences; roughly 7.9% are singletons. The sample was PBMCs from blood, taken 23 months after vaccination. The receptors stem from a man aged 45 to 75 who received an inactivated influenza vaccine.

This clonotype was counted a few times. V and J are TRBV5-1 and TRBJ1-3, with D uncertain. The CDR3 has 13 residues. Trimming shortened V by 5 bases and J by 6 bases, and 12 bases separated the two germline ends. CDR1 and CDR2 (germline): SGHRS, YFSETQ. CDR3 sequence (DNA): TGCGCCAGCAGGGAAGGGTTCGCAAACACCATATATTTT. Residues: CASREGFANTIYF.

The chain employs TRBV7-3 and TRBJ2-1; 7 nucleotides match TRBD2. V lost 0 bases to trimming and J lost 5 bases; unmatched junction nucleotides: 4. Germline assignment: CDR1 SGHTA and CDR2 FQGTGA. The length of the CDR3 is 15 residues. CDR3 nucleotides: TGTGCCAGCAGCTTAACGGGACTATCAAACAATGAGCAGTTCTTC. It is translated as CASSLTGLSNNEQFF. Based on the CDR3 plus reference TRBV7-3 and TRBJ2-1, the full variable domain is GAGVSQTPSNKVTEKGKYVELRCDPISGHTALYWYRQSLGQGPEFLIYFQGTGAADDSGLPNDRFFAVRPEGSVSTLKIQRTERGDSAVYLCASSLTGLSNNEQFFGPGTRLTVL.

This clonotype was counted ten times or more. This chain joins TRBV11-1 and TRBJ2-7; D perhaps matches TRBD2 (5 bases). The CDR3 consists of 12 residues. The ends were cut back, 8 bases at V and 0 bases at J, with 8 bases in the middle. Germline V gene lookup returns CDR1 SGHAT and CDR2 FQDESV (reference sequence). The chain's CDR3 is CASGGSSYEQYF. Written as DNA, the CDR3 is TGTGCCAGCGGCGGGTCCTCCTACGAGCAGTACTTC.

The chain is built from TRBV20-1 and TRBJ2-1, with D tentatively TRBD2 (6 bases). The length of the CDR3 is 16 residues. Germline V gene data show CDR1 as DFQATT and CDR2 as SNEGSKA (reference sequence). V was shortened by 6 bases and J by 0 bases, with 18 bases between the two germline ends. CDR3 residues: CSASRVSGGSYNEQFF. The CDR3 nucleotides are TGCAGTGCCAGTAGAGTTTCCGGGGGCTCCTACAATGAGCAGTTCTTC.

Of note for this clonotype: A single base separates this from a much larger clone, so it may be a read error. V usage is TRBV20-1 and J usage is TRBJ2-7, with D tentatively TRBD1 or TRBD2 (5 bases each). CDR3 length: 13 amino acids. The germline V gene has CDR1 DFQATT and CDR2 SNEGSKA (reference sequence). The CDR3 spells CSTRVVQGFEQYF. CDR3 nucleotides: TGCAGTACTAGAGTTGTCCAGGGATTCGAGCAGTACTTC.

This clonotype was counted ten times or more. The chain employs TRBV25-1 and TRBJ2-7; maybe TRBD2 (6 bases). Germline CDR1 MGHDK, CDR2 SYGVNS. The V gene lost 8 bases and the J gene lost 0 bases, with 8 bases spanning the gap. This CDR3 comprises 12 residues. Here the CDR3 DNA reads TGTGCCAGCGCCGGGAGCTCCTACGAGCAGTACTTC. Protein sequence: CASAGSSYEQYF.

This clonotype came up many times. This chain uses TRBV11-2 with TRBJ2-3; perhaps TRBD1 as D (7 bases). Trimming pared 5 bases from V and 5 bases from J, leaving 14 bases between. CDR1 is SGHAT and CDR2 is FQNNGV in the germline V gene. The CDR3 length is 14 residues. CDR3 nucleotides: TGTGCCAGCAGCAAGAGACAGGGAGGAGATACGCAGTATTTT. It yields the protein CASSKRQGGDTQYF.

V gene TRBV7-4 combines with J gene TRBJ1-5; TRBD1 matches at 11 bases. This CDR3 is 17 amino acids long. Germline assignment: CDR1 SGHVT and CDR2 SQSDAQ. Trimming at V came to 5 bases and at J to 5 bases, leaving 11 bases not matched to a gene. In DNA, the CDR3 is TGTGCCAGCAGCCCGCGGACAGGGGGCCCCCCGGATCAGCCCCAGCATTTT. Its translation: CASSPRTGGPPDQPQHF. Looking up the rest from reference TRBV7-4 and TRBJ1-5 gives the full variable domain: GAGVSQSPRYKVAKRGRDVALRCDSISGHVTLYWYRQTLGQGSEVLTYSQSDAQRDKSGRPSGRFSAERPERSVSTLKIQRTEQGDSAVYLCASSPRTGGPPDQPQHFGDGTRLSIL.

A few counts support this clonotype. This chain links TRBV7-2 with TRBJ1-2, with TRBD1 as a possible D gene (6 bases). The CDR3 loop spans 13 amino acids. Trimming left V 0 bases short and J 8 bases short, with 10 bases between. Germline V CDR1 and CDR2: SGHTA, FQGNSA. In DNA form, the CDR3 reads TGTGCCAGCAGCTTAGCGAGGGGGGGAGGCTACACCTTC. It codes for CASSLARGGGYTF.

This clonotype was seen many times. The gene calls are TRBV7-2 and TRBJ2-7; D gene ambiguous. The germline gives CDR1 SGHTA, CDR2 FQGNSA. The CDR3 is 15 amino acids. The V gene lost 2 bases and the J gene lost 2 bases, with 13 bases spanning the gap. The CDR3 sequence is CASSLSRSPPYEQYF. The DNA of the CDR3 is TGTGCCAGCAGCTTATCGCGATCACCTCCCTACGAGCAGTACTTC.

This clonotype was observed many times. The V call is TRBV5-1, the J call TRBJ1-1; D ambiguous. The ends were cut back, 3 bases at V and 6 bases at J, with 9 bases in the middle. Looked up from germline, CDR1 is SGHRS and CDR2 is YFSETQ. This CDR3 spans 12 amino acids. The chain's CDR3 is CASSSNGAEAFF. CDR3 sequence (DNA): TGCGCCAGCAGCTCTAATGGCGCTGAAGCTTTCTTT. The full variable domain, its missing parts supplied by reference TRBV5-1 and TRBJ1-1, is KAGVTQTPRYLIKTRGQQVTLSCSPISGHRSVSWYQQTPGQGLQFLFEYFSETQRNKGNFPGRFSGRQFSNSRSEMNVSTLELGDSALYLCASSSNGAEAFFGQGTRLTVV.

As concerns this clonotype: A much larger clone differs from this one at a single base, so this may be a read error. V usage is TRBV18 and J usage is TRBJ1-1, with 10 bases lining up with TRBD1. V trimming: 4 bases; J trimming: 6 bases; junction bases outside the gene matches: 14. The germline CDR1 and CDR2 sequences are KGHSH and LQKENI. The CDR3 spans 17 residues. CDR3 sequence reads: CASSLTRQTGGKAEAFF. The DNA of the CDR3 is TGTGCCAGCTCACTTACTCGTCAGACAGGGGGCAAAGCTGAAGCTTTCTTT.

In its sample, this clonotype was seen a few times. The chain joins TRBV5-1 to TRBJ2-5; tentative D call: TRBD2 (6 bases). Germline assignment: CDR1 SGHRS and CDR2 YFSETQ. The CDR3 loop spans 13 amino acids. V lost 2 bases and J lost 5, with 10 bases in between. The CDR3 region is CASSFGAGETQYF. DNA for the CDR3: TGCGCCAGCAGCTTCGGGGCGGGGGAGACCCAGTACTTC.

This clonotype turned up a few times. V usage is TRBV2 and J usage is TRBJ2-5; 7 bases are shared with TRBD2. Germline CDR1 and CDR2: SNHLY and FYNNEI. The CDR3 sequence is 13 residues long. V shed 9 bases and J 2 bases; nucleotides not matched to a gene: 6. This CDR3 is CARGGTSQETQYF. The CDR3 DNA follows: TGTGCCAGGGGAGGGACTTCTCAAGAGACCCAGTACTTC.

The chain joins TRBV12-3 or TRBV12-4 to TRBJ1-2, with D hard to call. Trimming left V 2 bases short and J 4 bases short, with 8 bases between. This CDR3 region has 13 residues. The CDR3 bases are TGTGCCAGCAGTTTACCGTCAGGCTATGGCTACACCTTC. Translating it yields CASSLPSGYGYTF.

Many counts were recorded for this clonotype. This chain joins TRBV12-3 or TRBV12-4 and TRBJ2-7, with 9 positions matching TRBD1. The CDR3 length is 15 residues. The V gene end was trimmed by 2 bases and the J gene end by 12 bases; junction bases not matched to a gene: 14. In DNA form, the CDR3 reads TGTGCCAGCAGTTTAAATCCAGGACAGGGGACTTTTCTGTACTTC. This translates into CASSLNPGQGTFLYF.

This clonotype was detected ten times or more. The chain recombines TRBV10-3 with TRBJ2-7; 12 bases align to TRBD1. The length of the CDR3 is 15 residues. Losses at the gene ends were 5 bases for V and 4 bases for J; bases not matched to a gene: 6. Germline CDR1 and CDR2: ENHRY and SYGVKD. The CDR3 coding sequence is TGTGCCATCAGTACCGGGACAGGGGGCCATTACGAGCAGTACTTC. Residues: CAISTGTGGHYEQYF.

This clonotype was detected only a few times. The CDR3, as DNA: TGCGCCAGCAGCCAAGATTATAGGGGCAATCAGCCCCAGCATTTT. Protein sequence: CASSQDYRGNQPQHF. The V call is TRBV4-3, the J call TRBJ1-5; D uncertain. Per germline, CDR1 LGHNA and CDR2 YSLEER. The germline V and J ends were trimmed by 0 bases and 2 bases, with 8 bases remaining between them. This CDR3 has 15 amino acids.

This clonotype appeared a few times. The J gene is TRBJ2-5, the V gene TRBV4-3; 7 bases are shared with TRBD2. The germline CDR1 and CDR2 sequences are LGHNA and YSLEER. Unmatched junction bases numbered 10, after V lost 1 base and J lost 5 bases. The CDR3 loop spans 16 amino acids. CDR3 nucleotides: TGCGCCAGCAGCCAAGGGTACGGCGGGGGTCGGGAGACCCAGTACTTC. Translation: CASSQGYGGGRETQYF.

This clonotype appeared a few times. This chain joins TRBV28 and TRBJ1-5; D unclear. Germline V CDR1 and CDR2: MDHEN, SYDVKM. The CDR3 consists of 14 residues. V lost 7 bases to trimming and J lost 2 bases, with 12 bases between them. The CDR3 protein is CASKGTPGNQPQHF. CDR3 nucleotides: TGTGCCAGCAAGGGCACCCCTGGCAATCAGCCCCAGCATTTT.

This clonotype came up a few times. The V gene is TRBV19, the J gene TRBJ2-1, with TRBD1 matching 9 bases. This CDR3 region has 14 residues. J lost 4 bases, V lost 3 bases, and 1 base had no gene match. The germline CDR1 and CDR2 sequences are LNHDA and SQIVND (reference sequence). The CDR3 loop reads CASSIGQGYNEQFF. The CDR3 nucleotides are TGTGCCAGTAGTATCGGACAGGGGTACAATGAGCAGTTCTTC.

The chain couples TRBV6-2 or TRBV6-3 to TRBJ1-5; 8 bases are shared with TRBD1. CDR3 length: 15 residues. Losses at the gene ends were 5 bases for V and 1 base for J; bases not matched to a gene: 4. Per germline, CDR1 MNHEY and CDR2 SVGEGT. CDR3 protein: CASSTDRGSNQPQHF. CDR3 sequence (DNA): TGTGCCAGCAGTACCGACAGGGGAAGCAATCAGCCCCAGCATTTT.

This clonotype was counted only a few times. The genes are TRBV14 and TRBJ2-3, with D perhaps matching TRBD2 (6 bases). Trimming pared 0 bases from V and 3 bases from J, leaving 7 bases between. The germline V gene encodes CDR1 SGHDN and CDR2 FVKESK. This CDR3 region has 14 residues. CDR3 bases: TGTGCCAGCAGCCAAGATGGGGGGACAGATACGCAGTATTTT. Translating gives CASSQDGGTDTQYF.

This clonotype was recorded at least ten times. The chain has TRBV14 and TRBJ2-7; 9 positions agree with TRBD1. The CDR3 consists of 17 residues. Germline-derived CDR1 and CDR2 are SGHDN and FVKESK. V shed 1 base and J 3 bases; nucleotides not matched to a gene: 10. The chain's CDR3 is CASSQVNPGQGYYEQYF. The CDR3 DNA reads as TGTGCCAGCAGCCAAGTGAATCCGGGACAGGGATACTACGAGCAGTACTTC.

This clonotype occurred many times. For the CDR3, the DNA is TGTGCCACCAGTGATCCTGACAGCATCCCAGATACGCAGTATTTT. It encodes CATSDPDSIPDTQYF. The chain has TRBV24-1 and TRBJ2-3; tentatively, D is TRBD1 (5 bases). This CDR3 contains 15 residues. The germline CDR1 and CDR2 sequences are KGHDR and SFDVKD. V was clipped by 3 bases and J by 4 bases, with 13 bases between them.

This sequence joins TRBV7-6 and TRBJ2-1; D ambiguous. Germline V gives CDR1 SGHVS, CDR2 FNYEAQ. The CDR3 covers 15 residues. The V and J ends lost 4 bases and 0 bases respectively, with 10 bases between them. This CDR3 reads CASSSEQHSYNEQFF. As DNA, the CDR3 is TGTGCCAGCAGCTCAGAACAACACTCCTACAATGAGCAGTTCTTC.

This clonotype was observed a few times. The chain uses TRBV5-6 and TRBJ2-5, with 8 bases fitting TRBD2. This CDR3 spans 15 amino acids. Germline V gene data show CDR1 as SGHDT and CDR2 as YYEEEE. The J segment lost 1 base and the V segment lost 4 bases, leaving 6 bases of the junction unmatched. CDR3 sequence (DNA): TGTGCCAGCAGCCCAAGGACTAGCCCCCAAGAGACCCAGTACTTC. This gives the protein CASSPRTSPQETQYF.

This clonotype came up many times. This chain joins TRBV12-3 or TRBV12-4 and TRBJ1-1; TRBD1 might be the D (6 bases). This CDR3 has 14 residues. Trimming took 2 bases from V and 2 from J, leaving 9 bases between them. CDR3 DNA: TGTGCCAGCAGTTTAACAGGGACAAACACTGAAGCTTTCTTT. Translating it yields CASSLTGTNTEAFF.

V is TRBV13 and J is TRBJ1-1, with TRBD1 as a possible D gene (5 bases). V was shortened by 1 base and J by 4 bases, with 16 bases between the two germline ends. The CDR3 contains 16 residues. CDR1 is PRHDT, CDR2 FYEKMQ, per germline (reference sequence). The CDR3 nucleotides read TGTGCCAGCAGCTTAGTGGCAGGTCTTAGGGGCACTGAAGCTTTCTTT. Its translation is CASSLVAGLRGTEAFF.